This TCR beta chain was profiled in a study of cytomegalovirus exposure and HLA in healthy donors. Study results and limitations: In a later analysis, the majority of CMV-associated beta chains seemingly showed HLA restriction. Follow-up analysis found HLA locus-dependent TCR association rates, highest for DRB1 and lowest for HLA-C. Common viral pathogens were later found to be apparently linked to several of the most significant clusters. There was a cluster of highly shared sequence variants that was likely a sequencing artifact.

The PCR made use of 60 Vbeta and 13 Jbeta primers. The assay was immunoSEQ multiplex PCR, and TCRdb's table has in-frame clones only and misses some. There are under 200,000 clones in the sample; approximately 72% occur only once, and more than 2.5% lies in the top ten. Turning to this clone: Its antigen is still unknown.

Germline assignment: CDR1 SGHNT and CDR2 YENEEA. The V and J ends lost 4 bases and 7 bases respectively, with 14 bases between them. The CDR3 has 13 residues. This clonotype was sampled from a female donor in good health and CMV-seronegative. The chain carries TRBV11-3 and TRBJ2-7, with D perhaps matching TRBD2 (6 bases). Sequenced: PBMCs. This CDR3 reads CASSYDIRGEQYF. CDR3 DNA: TGTGCCAGCAGCTACGACATCCGGGGGGAGCAGTACTTC.